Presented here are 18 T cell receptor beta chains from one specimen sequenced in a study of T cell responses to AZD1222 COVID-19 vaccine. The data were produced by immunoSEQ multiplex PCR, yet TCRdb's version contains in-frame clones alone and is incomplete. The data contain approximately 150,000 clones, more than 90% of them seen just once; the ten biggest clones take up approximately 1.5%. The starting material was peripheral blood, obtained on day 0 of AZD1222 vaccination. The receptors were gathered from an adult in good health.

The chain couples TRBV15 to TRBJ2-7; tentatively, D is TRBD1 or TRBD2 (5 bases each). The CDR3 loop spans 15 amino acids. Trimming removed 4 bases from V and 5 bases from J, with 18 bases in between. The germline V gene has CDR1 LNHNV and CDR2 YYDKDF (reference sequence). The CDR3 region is CATSTYGALRDEQYF. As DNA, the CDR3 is TGTGCCACCAGCACGTACGGGGCCCTCCGGGACGAGCAGTACTTC.

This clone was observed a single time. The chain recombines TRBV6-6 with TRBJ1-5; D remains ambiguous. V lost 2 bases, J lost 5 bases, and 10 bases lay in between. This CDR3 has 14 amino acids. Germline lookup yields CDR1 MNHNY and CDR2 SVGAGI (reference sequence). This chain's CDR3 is CASSYTGVHQPQHF. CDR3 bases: TGTGCCAGCAGTTACACCGGGGTCCATCAGCCCCAGCATTTT.

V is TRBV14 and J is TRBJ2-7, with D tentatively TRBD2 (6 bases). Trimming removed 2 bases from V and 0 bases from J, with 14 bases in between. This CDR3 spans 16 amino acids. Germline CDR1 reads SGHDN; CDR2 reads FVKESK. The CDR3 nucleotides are TGTGCCAGCAGCCAATCTGCGGGACGGTTCTCCTACGAGCAGTACTTC. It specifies CASSQSAGRFSYEQYF.

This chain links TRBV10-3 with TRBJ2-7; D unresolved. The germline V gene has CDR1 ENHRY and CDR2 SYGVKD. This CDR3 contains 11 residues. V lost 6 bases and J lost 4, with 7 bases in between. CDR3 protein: CAIRASYEQYF. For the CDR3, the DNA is TGTGCCATCAGGGCGTCATACGAGCAGTACTTC.

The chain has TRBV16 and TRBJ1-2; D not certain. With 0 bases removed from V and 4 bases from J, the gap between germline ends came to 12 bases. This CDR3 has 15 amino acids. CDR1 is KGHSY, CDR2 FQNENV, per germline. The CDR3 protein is CASSQSWQVAYGYTF. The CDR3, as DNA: TGTGCCAGCAGCCAATCGTGGCAGGTCGCCTATGGCTACACCTTC.

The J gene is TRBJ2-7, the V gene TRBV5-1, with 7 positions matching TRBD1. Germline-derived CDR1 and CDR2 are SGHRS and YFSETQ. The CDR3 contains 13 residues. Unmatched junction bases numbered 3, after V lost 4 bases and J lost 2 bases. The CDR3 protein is CASSRDRPYEQYF. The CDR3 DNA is TGCGCCAGCAGCCGGGACAGACCCTACGAGCAGTACTTC. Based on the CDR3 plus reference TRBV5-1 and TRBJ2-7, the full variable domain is KAGVTQTPRYLIKTRGQQVTLSCSPISGHRSVSWYQQTPGQGLQFLFEYFSETQRNKGNFPGRFSGRQFSNSRSEMNVSTLELGDSALYLCASSRDRPYEQYFGPGTRLTVT.

CDR3 sequence: CASSLEGQSYYGYTF. The CDR3 DNA is TGTGCCAGCAGCTTGGAGGGTCAGAGTTACTATGGCTACACCTTC. This chain uses TRBV5-5 with TRBJ1-2; D remains ambiguous. Trimming removed 0 bases from V and 3 bases from J, with 12 bases in between. The CDR3 covers 15 residues. From germline, CDR1 is SGHKS and CDR2 YYEKEE (reference sequence).

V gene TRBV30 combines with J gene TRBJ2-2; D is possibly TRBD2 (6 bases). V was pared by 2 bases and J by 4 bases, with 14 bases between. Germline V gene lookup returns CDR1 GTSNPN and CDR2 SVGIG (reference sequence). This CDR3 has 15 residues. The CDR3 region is CAWSQAGFRTGELFF. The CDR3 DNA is TGTGCCTGGAGTCAGGCGGGGTTTCGCACCGGGGAGCTGTTTTTT. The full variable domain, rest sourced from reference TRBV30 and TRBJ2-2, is SQTIHQWPATLVQPVGSPLSLECTVEGTSNPNLYWYRQAAGRGLQLLFYSVGIGQISSEVPQNLSASRPQDRQFILSSKKLLLSDSGFYLCAWSQAGFRTGELFFGEGSRLTVL.

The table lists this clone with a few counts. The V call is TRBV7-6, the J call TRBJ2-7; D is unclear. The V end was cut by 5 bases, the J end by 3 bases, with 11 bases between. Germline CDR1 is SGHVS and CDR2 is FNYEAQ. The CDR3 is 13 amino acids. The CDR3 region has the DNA TGTGCCAGCAGCGTAGGGCCCAACTACGAGCAGTACTTC. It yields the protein CASSVGPNYEQYF.

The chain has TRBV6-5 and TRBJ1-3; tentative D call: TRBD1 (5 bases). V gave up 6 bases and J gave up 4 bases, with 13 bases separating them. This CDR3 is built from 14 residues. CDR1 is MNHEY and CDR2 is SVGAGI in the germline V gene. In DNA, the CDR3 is TGTGCCAGCAGCCGACGAAGGGACGGAAACACCATATATTTT. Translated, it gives CASSRRRDGNTIYF.

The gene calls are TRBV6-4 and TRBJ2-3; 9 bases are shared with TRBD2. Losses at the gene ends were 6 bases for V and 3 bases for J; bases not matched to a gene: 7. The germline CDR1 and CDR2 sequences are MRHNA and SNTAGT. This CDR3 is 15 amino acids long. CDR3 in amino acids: CASSRGRALTDTQYF. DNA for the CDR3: TGTGCCAGCAGCCGCGGGAGGGCCTTAACAGATACGCAGTATTTT.

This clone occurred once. The CDR3 nucleotides are TGTGCCAGCGTCGGGGGAAACTCCTACAATGAGCAGTTCTTC. Its protein is CASVGGNSYNEQFF. This sequence joins TRBV18 and TRBJ2-1; D perhaps matches TRBD2 (6 bases). The V end was cut by 8 bases, the J end by 0 bases, with 11 bases between. The CDR3 consists of 14 residues. Germline lookup yields CDR1 KGHSH and CDR2 LQKENI.

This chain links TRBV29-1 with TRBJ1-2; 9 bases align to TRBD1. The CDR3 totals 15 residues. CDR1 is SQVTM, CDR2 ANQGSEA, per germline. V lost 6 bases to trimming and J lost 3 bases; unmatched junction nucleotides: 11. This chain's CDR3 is CSVGKDRGIDYGYTF. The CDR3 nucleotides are TGCAGCGTCGGAAAGGACAGGGGTATCGACTATGGCTACACCTTC.

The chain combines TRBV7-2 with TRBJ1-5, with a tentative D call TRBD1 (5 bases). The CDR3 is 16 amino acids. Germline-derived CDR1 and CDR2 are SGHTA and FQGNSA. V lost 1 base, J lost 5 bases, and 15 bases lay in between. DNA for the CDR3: TGTGCCAGCAGCTTAGTAGGCAGGGCCACCTATCAGCCCCAGCATTTT. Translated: CASSLVGRATYQPQHF.

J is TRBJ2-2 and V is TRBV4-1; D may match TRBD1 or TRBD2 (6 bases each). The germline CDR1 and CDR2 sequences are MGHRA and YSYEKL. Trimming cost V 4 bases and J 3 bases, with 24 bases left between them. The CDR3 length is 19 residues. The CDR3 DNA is TGCGCCAGCAGCCTTCCCAATAGCGGAAAAAAGGGGGACACCGGGGAGCTGTTTTTT. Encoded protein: CASSLPNSGKKGDTGELFF.

CDR3 region: CASSLGGKAVIQYF. As DNA, the CDR3 is TGTGCCAGCAGCTTGGGGGGAAAGGCGGTCATTCAGTACTTC. The chain joins TRBV5-6 to TRBJ2-4; D gene uncertain. V dropped 0 bases and J dropped 9 bases, with 13 bases sitting between them. The CDR3 is 14 residues long. Germline V lookup: CDR1 SGHDT, CDR2 YYEEEE. Supplemented by reference TRBV5-6 and TRBJ2-4, the full variable domain reads DAGVTQSPTHLIKTRGQQVTLRCSPKSGHDTVSWYQQALGQGPQFIFQYYEEEERQRGNFPDRFSGHQFPNYSSELNVNALLLGDSALYLCASSLGGKAVIQYFGAGTRLSVL.

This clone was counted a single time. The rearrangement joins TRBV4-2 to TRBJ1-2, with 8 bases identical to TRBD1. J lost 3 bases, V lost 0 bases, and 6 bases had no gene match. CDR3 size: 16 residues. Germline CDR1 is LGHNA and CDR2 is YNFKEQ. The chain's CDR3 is CASSQDVGQAYYGYTF. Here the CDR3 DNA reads TGTGCCAGCAGCCAAGACGTGGGACAGGCTTACTATGGCTACACCTTC.

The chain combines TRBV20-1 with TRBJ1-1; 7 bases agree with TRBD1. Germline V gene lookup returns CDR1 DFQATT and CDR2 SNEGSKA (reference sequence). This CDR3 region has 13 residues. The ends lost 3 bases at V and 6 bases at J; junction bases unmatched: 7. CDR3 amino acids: CSASAGGIAEAFF. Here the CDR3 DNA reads TGCAGTGCTAGTGCAGGGGGTATAGCTGAAGCTTTCTTT.